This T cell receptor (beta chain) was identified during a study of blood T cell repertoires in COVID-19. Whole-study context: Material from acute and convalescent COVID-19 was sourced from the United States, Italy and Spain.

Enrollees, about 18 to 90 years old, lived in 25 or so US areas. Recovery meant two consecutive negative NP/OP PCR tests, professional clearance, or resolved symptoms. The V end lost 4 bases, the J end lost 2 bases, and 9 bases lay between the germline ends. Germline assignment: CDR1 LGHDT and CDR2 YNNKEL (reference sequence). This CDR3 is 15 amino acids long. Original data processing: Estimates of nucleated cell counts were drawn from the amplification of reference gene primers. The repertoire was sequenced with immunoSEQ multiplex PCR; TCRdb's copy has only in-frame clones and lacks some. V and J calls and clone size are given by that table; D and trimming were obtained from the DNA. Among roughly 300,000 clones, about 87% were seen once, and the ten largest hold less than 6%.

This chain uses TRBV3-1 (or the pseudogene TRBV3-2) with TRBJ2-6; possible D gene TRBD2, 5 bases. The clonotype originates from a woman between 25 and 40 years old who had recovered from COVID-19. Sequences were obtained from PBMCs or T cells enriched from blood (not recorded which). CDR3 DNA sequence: TGTGCCAGCAGCCGAGGGTTTGCTGGGGCCAACGTCCTGACTTTC. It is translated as CASSRGFAGANVLTF.